The subject of this entry is one T cell receptor (beta chain). Generated by immunoSEQ multiplex PCR, the TCRdb table keeps only in-frame clones and is missing some. The sample holds over a million clones, roughly 96% seen once. The source of the sample is a study of shared clonotypes between healthy human individuals. The junction had 8 bases not matched to a gene; V was cut back by 4 bases and J by 5 bases. The CDR3 length is 16 residues. Germline lookup yields CDR1 SGHRS and CDR2 YFSETQ. The chain has TRBV5-1 and TRBJ2-1; the match to TRBD2 covers 11 bases. The sequence derives from a man between 25 and 39 years old in good health. The sequenced sample consisted of naive CD4+ T cells sorted from blood. The subset denotes: CD45RA+ positively selected. CDR3 amino acids: CASSRSTSGRDNEQFF. The CDR3 region has the DNA TGCGCCAGCAGCCGCTCCACTAGCGGGAGAGACAATGAGCAGTTCTTC.